This T cell receptor beta chain was recovered during a study of human T cells and chemical hapten exposure. TCRdb itself ran the RACE reads through MiXCR, one entry per CDR3 protein. The data show approximately 81,000 distinct CDR3 sequences, around 8.7% seen once. On this clonotype: At one end, the junction sequence differs from germline, possibly due to a read error.

The germline V gene encodes CDR1 MNHEY and CDR2 SMNVEV (reference sequence). CDR3 length: 17 residues. As to time point: healthy volunteer bleed at 6 weeks. The starting material, unfractionated whole blood, was used for total RNA extraction. This chain links TRBV27 with TRBJ1-6, with 8 nucleotides matching TRBD1. The sample consisted of whole blood. The receptor was derived from a male donor in good health. Some clones in this sample may be carry-over from other donors' samples. The CDR3: CASSATTGAVYNSHLHF. The CDR3 nucleotides read TGTGCCAGCAGTGCCACGACAGGGGCCGTGTATAATTCACACCTCCACTTT.